This section outlines one T cell receptor (beta chain) sequence together with its context. The CDR3 length is 14 residues. Germline lookup yields CDR1 LNHDA and CDR2 SQIVND (reference sequence). With 9 bases removed from V and 2 bases from J, the gap between germline ends came to 14 bases. Original processing notes: Amplified reference gene primers provided the basis for estimating nucleated cell counts. Profiling relied on immunoSEQ multiplex PCR, and the TCRdb table lists in-frame clones only, not all of them. From that table come the V and J calls and clone size; the DNA was used to work out D and trimming. The table includes some 100,000 clones, approximately 80% detected once. The sample originates from a study of blood T cell repertoires in COVID-19. Study-level information: Spain, Italy and the United States supplied samples that represented acute and convalescent COVID-19. T cells, B-cell-depleted T cells, or PBMCs supplied cDNA or gDNA.

Sequenced sample: peripheral blood. This chain uses TRBV19 with TRBJ1-5; the D gene is possibly TRBD1 (5 bases). This sequence originates from a woman in her sixties or seventies with acute or convalescent COVID-19. The CDR3 DNA reads TGTGCCAGCGAGGGGACGGGAGGCAATCAGCCCCAGCATTTT. It codes for CASEGTGGNQPQHF.